These 17 T cell receptor beta chains originate from one sample sequenced in a study. One entry per CDR3 protein results from TCRdb running MiXCR on the 5' RACE reads. The sample comprises about 59,000 distinct CDR3 sequences, around 21% of which are singletons, and 3.2% rests with the top ten. Treg sorting used a CD4+CD25+CD127-/low gate. Sequencing was performed on tumor-infiltrating Tregs sorted from the breast tumor. Receptor source: a female donor with breast cancer.

The genes are TRBV19 and TRBJ1-5; no reliable D call. Germline values: CDR1 LNHDA, CDR2 SQIVND (reference sequence). V was pared by 6 bases and J by 5 bases, with 14 bases between. This CDR3 has 14 amino acids. This chain's CDR3 is CASRMGRLHQPQHF. The DNA of the CDR3 is TGTGCCAGTAGAATGGGGAGGTTACATCAGCCCCAGCATTTT.

As for this clonotype: A junction end diverges from the germline sequence, so it may reflect a read error. The chain is built from TRBV6-5 and TRBJ1-3, with D tentatively TRBD1 (6 bases). CDR1 and CDR2 from the germline V gene are MNHEY and SVGAGI. The CDR3 loop spans 19 amino acids. The chain's CDR3 is CASRYSIYGGLRSGNTIYF. The DNA for the CDR3 is TGTGCCAGCAGATACTCGATTTATGGGGGGCTCCGTTCTGGAAACACCATATATTTC.

There are many counts of this clonotype. The chain employs TRBV20-1 and TRBJ2-1; 7 bases map to TRBD2. CDR1 and CDR2 (germline): DFQATT, SNEGSKA (reference sequence). V shed 7 bases and J 0 bases; nucleotides not matched to a gene: 6. The CDR3 length is 14 residues. The CDR3 loop reads CSGTSGDSYNEQFF. CDR3 DNA: TGCAGTGGGACGAGCGGGGACTCCTACAATGAGCAGTTCTTC.

This clonotype was counted only a few times. The V gene is TRBV28, the J gene TRBJ2-5; D is uncertain. The CDR3 sequence is 13 residues long. Germline V lookup: CDR1 MDHEN, CDR2 SYDVKM. Deletions cut 5 bases from V and 5 bases from J, with 12 bases between. The CDR3 bases are TGTGCCAGCAGTCGTGACCGAAGGGAGACCCAGTACTTC. Translation: CASSRDRRETQYF.

The sample holds a few counts of this clonotype. The chain carries TRBV24-1 and TRBJ2-1; 10 nucleotides line up with TRBD1. Trimming at V came to 5 bases and at J to 7 bases, leaving 10 bases not matched to a gene. The CDR3 consists of 16 residues. The germline gives CDR1 KGHDR, CDR2 SFDVKD. The CDR3 loop is CATSAMPGQGTNEQFF. CDR3 in DNA: TGTGCCACCAGTGCCATGCCGGGACAGGGGACGAATGAGCAGTTCTTC.

This clonotype has a handful of counts. The J gene is TRBJ2-1, the V gene TRBV7-9, with TRBD2 identical over 12 bases. After removal of 5 bases from V and 9 bases from J, the junction contained 14 bases not matched to a gene. From germline, CDR1 is SEHNR and CDR2 FQNEAQ (reference sequence). The CDR3 is 17 residues long. CDR3 sequence: CASSQPELAGGHGEQFF. The CDR3 DNA is TGTGCCAGCAGCCAACCCGAGCTAGCGGGAGGGCACGGTGAGCAGTTCTTC. The complete variable domain, with remaining parts taken from reference TRBV7-9 and TRBJ2-1, reads DTGVSQNPRHKITKRGQNVTFRCDPISEHNRLYWYRQTLGQGPEFLTYFQNEAQLEKSRLLSDRFSAERPKGSFSTLEIQRTEQGDSAMYLCASSQPELAGGHGEQFFGPGTRLTVL.

In its sample, this clonotype was seen a few times. The gene calls are TRBV7-2 and TRBJ2-7; tentative D call: TRBD1 (5 bases). The CDR3 totals 14 residues. Germline V gene data show CDR1 as SGHTA and CDR2 as FQGNSA. Trimming shortened V by 4 bases and J by 3 bases, and 13 bases separated the two germline ends. The CDR3 bases are TGTGCCAGCAGCTCCGCCCCAGGGTACTACGAGCAGTACTTC. This translates into CASSSAPGYYEQYF.

As for this clonotype: Just one base apart from a much larger clone, this may be a read error. This sequence joins TRBV28 and TRBJ1-2; D is ambiguous. Between the trimmed V and J ends, which lost 7 bases and 3 bases, there was a span of 15 bases. The CDR3 covers 14 residues. Germline-derived CDR1 and CDR2 are MDHEN and SYDVKM. CDR3 DNA: TGTGCCAGCACCGCCTCCAACAAATACTATGGCTACACCTTC. This codes for CASTASNKYYGYTF.

For this clonotype: This may be a read error: a much more frequent sequence differs by one nucleotide. The DNA for the CDR3 is TGTGCCAGCAGCTTAGGGGTGACGGATACGCAGTATTTT. Its translation is CASSLGVTDTQYF. This chain connects TRBV7-3 to TRBJ2-3; D uncertain. Per the germline V gene, CDR1 is SGHTA and CDR2 is FQGTGA. CDR3 length: 13 residues. V was trimmed by 2 bases and J by 6 bases, leaving 9 bases between them. The full variable domain, its missing parts supplied by reference TRBV7-3 and TRBJ2-3, is GAGVSQTPSNKVTEKGKYVELRCDPISGHTALYWYRQSLGQGPEFLIYFQGTGAADDSGLPNDRFFAVRPEGSVSTLKIQRTERGDSAVYLCASSLGVTDTQYFGPGTRLTVL.

This clonotype showed up many times. The chain uses TRBV6-5 and TRBJ1-1; D gene unclear. CDR1 MNHEY and CDR2 SVGAGI come from the germline V gene. The CDR3 covers 14 residues. V dropped 5 bases and J dropped 2 bases, with 12 bases sitting between them. This CDR3 is CASSTHVLNTEAFF. The CDR3, as DNA: TGTGCCAGCAGTACCCACGTACTCAACACTGAAGCTTTCTTT.

The gene calls are TRBV6-2 or TRBV6-3 and TRBJ1-2; TRBD1 matches at 7 bases. Germline V gene data show CDR1 as MNHEY and CDR2 as SVGEGT. The CDR3 runs 15 residues. The V segment lost 6 bases and the J segment 0 bases; nucleotides outside the gene matches: 7. DNA for the CDR3: TGTGCCAGCAGCCGCGGACAGGTGACTAACTATGGCTACACCTTC. As protein: CASSRGQVTNYGYTF.

The chain joins TRBV7-8 to TRBJ2-7; D gene uncertain. This CDR3 is 15 amino acids long. Trimming removed 6 bases from V and 0 bases from J, with 15 bases in between. The germline V gene encodes CDR1 SGHVS and CDR2 FQNEAQ. DNA of the CDR3: TGTGCCAGCAGACTTGGCCACGGACCCTCCTACGAGCAGTACTTC. It specifies CASRLGHGPSYEQYF.

This clonotype came up a few times. This chain uses TRBV4-1 with TRBJ1-4; 8 nucleotides match TRBD1. This CDR3 contains 22 residues. CDR1 and CDR2 from the germline V gene are MGHRA and YSYEKL. J lost 3 bases, V lost 0 bases, and 21 bases had no gene match. The CDR3 reads CASSQDAPYGAGGALSNEKLFF. CDR3 in DNA: TGCGCCAGCAGCCAAGACGCTCCTTATGGGGCAGGGGGCGCTTTATCTAATGAAAAACTGTTTTTT.

There are many counts of this clonotype. The genes are TRBV7-2 and TRBJ2-5; D remains unclear. Germline-derived CDR1 and CDR2 are SGHTA and FQGNSA. Between the trimmed V and J ends, which lost 5 bases and 4 bases, there was a span of 11 bases. The CDR3 spans 13 residues. The CDR3 protein is CASSRGPPETQYF. CDR3 DNA: TGTGCCAGCAGCCGCGGACCACCAGAGACCCAGTACTTC.

This clonotype appeared once. A much larger clone sits a single nucleotide away, making a read error possible. The chain recombines TRBV20-1 with TRBJ1-1, with unresolved D. V was trimmed by 6 bases and J by 3 bases, leaving 17 bases between them. Germline V lookup: CDR1 DFQATT, CDR2 SNEGSKA (reference sequence). The CDR3 covers 14 residues. CDR3 coding DNA: TGCAGTGCGGCCCCGTACGGAACTTACACTGAAGCTTTCTTT. Encoded protein: CSAAPYGTYTEAFF.

This clonotype was found many times. V is TRBV6-6 and J is TRBJ2-7; TRBD2 might be the D (5 bases). Trimming stripped 7 bases from V and 2 bases from J, with 9 bases between. In germline, CDR1 is MNHNY, CDR2 SVGAGI (reference sequence). The CDR3 has 12 residues. In DNA form, the CDR3 reads TGTGCCAGCAACTCGGGGACCTACGAGCAGTACTTC. Residues: CASNSGTYEQYF.

The table lists this clonotype with a few counts. J is TRBJ2-1 and V is TRBV2, with a possible D match to TRBD2 (5 bases). Looked up from germline, CDR1 is SNHLY and CDR2 is FYNNEI. The CDR3 is 16 residues long. The V gene lost 2 bases and the J gene lost 0 bases, with 11 bases spanning the gap. CDR3 sequence reads: CASSEIRRSSYNEQFF. The CDR3 nucleotides are TGTGCCAGCAGTGAAATTCGGAGGAGCTCCTACAATGAGCAGTTCTTC.